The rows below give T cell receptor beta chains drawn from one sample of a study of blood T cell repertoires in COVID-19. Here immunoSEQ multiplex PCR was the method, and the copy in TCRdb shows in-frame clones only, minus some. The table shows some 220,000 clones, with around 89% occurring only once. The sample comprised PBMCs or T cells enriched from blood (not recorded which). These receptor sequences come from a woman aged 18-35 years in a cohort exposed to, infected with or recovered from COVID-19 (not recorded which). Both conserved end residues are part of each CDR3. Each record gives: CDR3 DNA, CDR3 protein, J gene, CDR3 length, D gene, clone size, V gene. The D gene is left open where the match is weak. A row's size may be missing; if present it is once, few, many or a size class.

cdr3_nt: TGTGCCAGCAGTGAAAACAGACACCAAGAGACCCAGTACTTC; cdr3_aa: CASSENRHQETQYF; j_call: TRBJ2-5; cdr3_length: 14; d_call: -; clone_size: -; v_call: TRBV2
cdr3_nt: TGTGCCAGCAGTGGACAGGGGGCCGGGGAGCTGTTTTTT; cdr3_aa: CASSGQGAGELFF; j_call: TRBJ2-2; cdr3_length: 13; d_call: TRBD1; clone_size: few; v_call: TRBV2
cdr3_nt: TGTGCCAGCAGCTGGGACAGGGTGGGTGCAACTAATGAAAAACTGTTTTTT; cdr3_aa: CASSWDRVGATNEKLFF; j_call: TRBJ1-4; cdr3_length: 17; d_call: TRBD1; clone_size: -; v_call: TRBV5-5
cdr3_nt: TGTGCCAGCAGCTTTAACCGGGACAGCGTCGGCTACACCTTC; cdr3_aa: CASSFNRDSVGYTF; j_call: TRBJ1-2; cdr3_length: 14; d_call: TRBD1; clone_size: once; v_call: TRBV5-5
cdr3_nt: TGTGCCAGCATTTGGAGGACCGGGGAGCTGTTTTTT; cdr3_aa: CASIWRTGELFF; j_call: TRBJ2-2; cdr3_length: 12; d_call: -; clone_size: -; v_call: TRBV2
cdr3_nt: TGTGCCAGCAGCCTACAGGGTACCGGGGAGCTGTTTTTT; cdr3_aa: CASSLQGTGELFF; j_call: TRBJ2-2; cdr3_length: 13; d_call: -; clone_size: once; v_call: TRBV4-2
cdr3_nt: TGTGCCAGCAGGCCTCCGGGACAGGGTAAAGATACGCAGTATTTT; cdr3_aa: CASRPPGQGKDTQYF; j_call: TRBJ2-3; cdr3_length: 15; d_call: TRBD1; clone_size: -; v_call: TRBV7-2
cdr3_nt: TGTGCCAGTAGTAGTAGTCAGGGGGCCCCCGCTCAGCCCCAGCATTTT; cdr3_aa: CASSSSQGAPAQPQHF; j_call: TRBJ1-5; cdr3_length: 16; d_call: TRBD1; clone_size: -; v_call: TRBV19
cdr3_nt: TGTGCCAGCAGCCAAGTAAAAGGGTCGGGGAACATTCAGTACTTC; cdr3_aa: CASSQVKGSGNIQYF; j_call: TRBJ2-4; cdr3_length: 15; d_call: -; clone_size: -; v_call: TRBV14
cdr3_nt: TGTGCCAGCAGCCCATCCATCTACGAGCAGTACTTC; cdr3_aa: CASSPSIYEQYF; j_call: TRBJ2-7; cdr3_length: 12; d_call: -; clone_size: -; v_call: TRBV11-2
cdr3_nt: TGTGCCAGCACCTTAAGCGGGGCCTACGAGCAGTACTTC; cdr3_aa: CASTLSGAYEQYF; j_call: TRBJ2-7; cdr3_length: 13; d_call: TRBD2; clone_size: -; v_call: TRBV11-2
cdr3_nt: TGTGCCAGCAGCTTAACGTCGGAGGGCATTCAGTACTTC; cdr3_aa: CASSLTSEGIQYF; j_call: TRBJ2-4; cdr3_length: 13; d_call: -; clone_size: -; v_call: TRBV7-3
cdr3_nt: TGTGCCAGCAGGCCAGGGGTAAATGAGCAGTTCTTC; cdr3_aa: CASRPGVNEQFF; j_call: TRBJ2-1; cdr3_length: 12; d_call: -; clone_size: -; v_call: TRBV12-3/TRBV12-4
cdr3_nt: TGTGCCAGCAGTTTAGGAGGGATGGGTTCACCCCTCCACTTT; cdr3_aa: CASSLGGMGSPLHF; j_call: TRBJ1-6; cdr3_length: 14; d_call: -; clone_size: -; v_call: TRBV28
cdr3_nt: TGCGCCAGCAGTGGGGAGGGACAGGGGATGTACGAGCAGTACTTC; cdr3_aa: CASSGEGQGMYEQYF; j_call: TRBJ2-7; cdr3_length: 15; d_call: TRBD1; clone_size: -; v_call: TRBV10-2
cdr3_nt: TGTGCCAGCAGTTACGGGACAGGGAGTTCCTACGAGCAGTACTTC; cdr3_aa: CASSYGTGSSYEQYF; j_call: TRBJ2-7; cdr3_length: 15; d_call: TRBD1; clone_size: -; v_call: TRBV6-5
cdr3_nt: TGTGCCAGCAGCTTGGCCGGGTGGCAGGGGGCCCCGAACACTGAAGCTTTCTTT; cdr3_aa: CASSLAGWQGAPNTEAFF; j_call: TRBJ1-1; cdr3_length: 18; d_call: TRBD1; clone_size: -; v_call: TRBV5-6
cdr3_nt: TGTGCCAGCAGCGTTGCCGGGACAGGGGTCAATCAGCCCCAGCATTTT; cdr3_aa: CASSVAGTGVNQPQHF; j_call: TRBJ1-5; cdr3_length: 16; d_call: TRBD1; clone_size: -; v_call: TRBV5-6
cdr3_nt: TGCGCCAGCAGCTGGGGGACAGGGATTAGGAACGAGCAGTACTTC; cdr3_aa: CASSWGTGIRNEQYF; j_call: TRBJ2-7; cdr3_length: 15; d_call: TRBD1; clone_size: -; v_call: TRBV5-1
cdr3_nt: TGTGCCAGCAGCAGACTAGCGGGAGGTCTCGAGCAGTACTTC; cdr3_aa: CASSRLAGGLEQYF; j_call: TRBJ2-7; cdr3_length: 14; d_call: TRBD2; clone_size: -; v_call: TRBV7-9
cdr3_nt: TGTGCCAGCTCACTCCTCGGGACAGGGGATTACAATGAGCAGTTCTTC; cdr3_aa: CASSLLGTGDYNEQFF; j_call: TRBJ2-1; cdr3_length: 16; d_call: TRBD1; clone_size: -; v_call: TRBV18
cdr3_nt: TGTGCCAGCAGCCAATGGACAGGCCTATACGAGCAGTACTTC; cdr3_aa: CASSQWTGLYEQYF; j_call: TRBJ2-7; cdr3_length: 14; d_call: TRBD1; clone_size: few; v_call: TRBV3-1/TRBV3-2
cdr3_nt: TGTGCCAGCAGTGAACGGAGACAGGGGGTCTACGAGCAGTACTTC; cdr3_aa: CASSERRQGVYEQYF; j_call: TRBJ2-7; cdr3_length: 15; d_call: TRBD1; clone_size: once; v_call: TRBV25-1
cdr3_nt: TGTGCCAGCAGTGAAAGCACAGGGGGCACTGAAGCTTTCTTT; cdr3_aa: CASSESTGGTEAFF; j_call: TRBJ1-1; cdr3_length: 14; d_call: TRBD1; clone_size: once; v_call: TRBV2
cdr3_nt: TGTGCCATCAGTGAGGGGTTTACAGGGGGCGGACCTGAAGCTTTCTTT; cdr3_aa: CAISEGFTGGGPEAFF; j_call: TRBJ1-1; cdr3_length: 16; d_call: TRBD1; clone_size: -; v_call: TRBV10-3
cdr3_nt: TGCGCCAGCAGCTTGAACCAGGGGGTCGAGCAGTACTTC; cdr3_aa: CASSLNQGVEQYF; j_call: TRBJ2-7; cdr3_length: 13; d_call: TRBD1; clone_size: -; v_call: TRBV5-1
cdr3_nt: TGTGCAAGTCGCTTAGCGCTTTGCGGGGGGTACCAAGAGACCCAGTACTTC; cdr3_aa: CASRLALCGGYQETQYF; j_call: TRBJ2-5; cdr3_length: 17; d_call: -; clone_size: -; v_call: TRBV12-2
cdr3_nt: TGTGCCAGCAGTGAAGTAGCTAGCGGGGAAGAGACCCAGTACTTC; cdr3_aa: CASSEVASGEETQYF; j_call: TRBJ2-5; cdr3_length: 15; d_call: TRBD2; clone_size: -; v_call: TRBV2
cdr3_nt: TGTGCCAGCAGCTTGCGGGGGAACACTGAAGCTTTCTTT; cdr3_aa: CASSLRGNTEAFF; j_call: TRBJ1-1; cdr3_length: 13; d_call: -; clone_size: -; v_call: TRBV5-4
cdr3_nt: TGTGCCAGCAGGACGGGGCGGGACAGGGGAGATCAGCCCCAGCATTTT; cdr3_aa: CASRTGRDRGDQPQHF; j_call: TRBJ1-5; cdr3_length: 16; d_call: TRBD1; clone_size: -; v_call: TRBV2
cdr3_nt: TGTGCCAGCAGCGGACAGGGAAAAGGCAGGGGCTACACCTTC; cdr3_aa: CASSGQGKGRGYTF; j_call: TRBJ1-2; cdr3_length: 14; d_call: TRBD1; clone_size: -; v_call: TRBV5-4
cdr3_nt: TGTGCCAGCAGCTTGTTTGAGAGCAATCAGCCCCAGCATTTT; cdr3_aa: CASSLFESNQPQHF; j_call: TRBJ1-5; cdr3_length: 14; d_call: -; clone_size: -; v_call: TRBV5-5
cdr3_nt: TGTGCCAGCAGTCCGGACAGGGCTGGCTACACCTTC; cdr3_aa: CASSPDRAGYTF; j_call: TRBJ1-2; cdr3_length: 12; d_call: TRBD1; clone_size: -; v_call: TRBV6-5
cdr3_nt: TGTGCCAGCAGCCAAGGAGACAGGGGTGACTACGAGCAGTACTTC; cdr3_aa: CASSQGDRGDYEQYF; j_call: TRBJ2-7; cdr3_length: 15; d_call: TRBD1; clone_size: once; v_call: TRBV4-2
cdr3_nt: TGTGCCAGCAGCCAAACTTGGAGGACGCCGGGGAGCGAGCAGTACTTC; cdr3_aa: CASSQTWRTPGSEQYF; j_call: TRBJ2-7; cdr3_length: 16; d_call: -; clone_size: -; v_call: TRBV4-2
cdr3_nt: TGTGCCAGCAGTGACCAGGGGCTGAACACTGAAGCTTTCTTT; cdr3_aa: CASSDQGLNTEAFF; j_call: TRBJ1-1; cdr3_length: 14; d_call: -; clone_size: -; v_call: TRBV2
cdr3_nt: TGCGCCAGCAGCCAAGAGGGGTCAGCGGGAAGCTCCTACGAGCAGTACTTC; cdr3_aa: CASSQEGSAGSSYEQYF; j_call: TRBJ2-7; cdr3_length: 17; d_call: TRBD2; clone_size: -; v_call: TRBV4-1
cdr3_nt: TGTGCCAGCAGCACACGACTAGCGGGCAGCACCGGGGAGCTGTTTTTT; cdr3_aa: CASSTRLAGSTGELFF; j_call: TRBJ2-2; cdr3_length: 16; d_call: TRBD2; clone_size: few; v_call: TRBV7-6
cdr3_nt: TGTGCCAGCAGCCCCTCGCCAGGACAGGGGGAGACCCAGTACTTC; cdr3_aa: CASSPSPGQGETQYF; j_call: TRBJ2-5; cdr3_length: 15; d_call: TRBD1; clone_size: -; v_call: TRBV7-8
cdr3_nt: TGCGCCAGCAGCTTAGCCCCACAGGAAAATGAAAAACTGTTTTTT; cdr3_aa: CASSLAPQENEKLFF; j_call: TRBJ1-4; cdr3_length: 15; d_call: -; clone_size: -; v_call: TRBV5-1
cdr3_nt: TGCGCCAGCAGCTCCTCCTATCCTAATGAAAAACTGTTTTTT; cdr3_aa: CASSSSYPNEKLFF; j_call: TRBJ1-4; cdr3_length: 14; d_call: -; clone_size: -; v_call: TRBV5-1
cdr3_nt: TGTGCCAGTAGTCAGGGTCGGAATTCACCCCTCCACTTT; cdr3_aa: CASSQGRNSPLHF; j_call: TRBJ1-6; cdr3_length: 13; d_call: -; clone_size: -; v_call: TRBV19
cdr3_nt: TGTGCCAGCAGTGTTGTTTCCGGGACAGGGACTTACGAGCAGTACTTC; cdr3_aa: CASSVVSGTGTYEQYF; j_call: TRBJ2-7; cdr3_length: 16; d_call: TRBD1; clone_size: -; v_call: TRBV6-1
cdr3_nt: TGTGCCAGCAGCTTATCCTACGGGGACTATGGCTACACCTTC; cdr3_aa: CASSLSYGDYGYTF; j_call: TRBJ1-2; cdr3_length: 14; d_call: -; clone_size: -; v_call: TRBV7-2
cdr3_nt: TGTGCCAGCAGGACAGGGCCGGGGGGCTTC; cdr3_aa: CASRTGPGGF; j_call: TRBJ2-7; cdr3_length: 10; d_call: -; clone_size: -; v_call: TRBV4-2
cdr3_nt: TGTGCCAGCAGCCCGCCGGGACAGAGGATCTACGAGCAGTACTTC; cdr3_aa: CASSPPGQRIYEQYF; j_call: TRBJ2-7; cdr3_length: 15; d_call: TRBD1; clone_size: -; v_call: TRBV5-4
cdr3_nt: TGTGCCAGCAGTGAAGGAACAGGTGGCTGCACCTTC; cdr3_aa: CASSEGTGGCTF; j_call: TRBJ1-2; cdr3_length: 12; d_call: -; clone_size: -; v_call: TRBV2
cdr3_nt: TGTGCCAGTACTCTGAGGCGGAGCGAGGGTGGCTACACCTTC; cdr3_aa: CASTLRRSEGGYTF; j_call: TRBJ1-2; cdr3_length: 14; d_call: -; clone_size: -; v_call: TRBV19
cdr3_nt: TGTGCCAGCAGCCAAGTAGAGGGTGGGAATGAAAAACTGTTTTTT; cdr3_aa: CASSQVEGGNEKLFF; j_call: TRBJ1-4; cdr3_length: 15; d_call: -; clone_size: -; v_call: TRBV3-1/TRBV3-2